Presented here are 15 T cell receptor beta chains from one specimen sequenced in a study of cytomegalovirus exposure and HLA in healthy donors. Produced via immunoSEQ multiplex PCR; TCRdb's table is partial and in-frame only. This sample carries 300,000 or so clones, roughly 86% of them seen once, and the ten largest clones take about 0.96%. Sequencing used PBMCs. These receptors all come from a man between 25 and 39 years old in good health and CMV-seronegative.

The chain links TRBV4-1 to TRBJ2-2; 8 bases fit TRBD1. Unmatched junction bases numbered 8, after V lost 4 bases and J lost 1 base. Germline CDR1 MGHRA, CDR2 YSYEKL. The CDR3 is made up of 17 amino acids. As DNA, the CDR3 is TGCGCCAGCAGCCTAGGCCAGGGGGCTATGAACACCGGGGAGCTGTTTTTT. Protein product: CASSLGQGAMNTGELFF.

This clone has more than one count but fewer than ten. The chain is built from TRBV11-2 and TRBJ2-1; no reliable D call. This CDR3 comprises 15 residues. Germline-derived CDR1 and CDR2 are SGHAT and FQNNGV. Trimming left V 3 bases short and J 0 bases short, with 9 bases between. The CDR3 coding sequence is TGTGCCAGCAGCTTGTCCACGAGCTCCTACAATGAGCAGTTCTTC. This codes for CASSLSTSSYNEQFF.

The V gene is TRBV15, the J gene TRBJ2-5, with D perhaps TRBD1 (5 bases). This CDR3 is 14 amino acids long. Germline V gene lookup returns CDR1 LNHNV and CDR2 YYDKDF (reference sequence). V shed 4 bases and J shed 1 base, with 10 bases lying between them. The CDR3 is CATSTGNSQETQYF. The CDR3 nucleotides read TGTGCCACCAGCACAGGGAACTCCCAAGAGACCCAGTACTTC.

This chain uses TRBV4-2 with TRBJ2-1; D perhaps matches TRBD1 (6 bases). V lost 1 base, J lost 14 bases, and 15 bases lay in between. The CDR3 contains 13 residues. Germline CDR1 LGHNA, CDR2 YNFKEQ. The CDR3 is CASSQGRGNREFF. DNA of the CDR3: TGTGCCAGCAGCCAAGGTAGGGGGAATCGTGAGTTCTTC.

This clone is a singleton in its sample. This chain connects TRBV7-9 to TRBJ2-7; D unclear. Germline CDR1 and CDR2: SEHNR and FQNEAQ (reference sequence). Between the trimmed V and J ends, which lost 2 bases and 5 bases, there was a span of 16 bases. This CDR3 spans 15 amino acids. The CDR3 protein is CASSLPGTSQHEQYF. The CDR3 nucleotides are TGTGCCAGCAGCTTACCCGGTACGTCGCAACACGAGCAGTACTTC.

This clone was found a few times. This chain links TRBV6-4 with TRBJ1-6, with 8 bases identical to TRBD1. V gave up 6 bases and J gave up 6 bases; unmatched junction bases: 7. CDR1 and CDR2 (germline): MRHNA, SNTAGT. CDR3 length: 15 amino acids. CDR3 nucleotides: TGTGCCAGCAGGAGGGAAACAGGGGGTAATTCACCCCTCCACTTT. It encodes CASRRETGGNSPLHF.

The J gene is TRBJ2-7, the V gene TRBV15; the D gene is possibly TRBD1 (5 bases). The ends were cut back, 4 bases at V and 2 bases at J, with 15 bases in the middle. This CDR3 has 15 residues. Per germline, CDR1 LNHNV and CDR2 YYDKDF (reference sequence). CDR3 residues: CATSTNRRNTYEQYF. In DNA form, the CDR3 reads TGTGCCACCAGCACAAACAGGAGAAATACCTACGAGCAGTACTTC.

This clone was seen a single time. The chain uses TRBV6-5 and TRBJ1-5; tentative D call: TRBD1 (6 bases). Trimming took 6 bases from V and 3 from J, leaving 9 bases between them. The CDR3 totals 13 residues. CDR1 MNHEY and CDR2 SVGAGI come from the germline V gene. CDR3 nucleotides: TGTGCCAGCAGAAGGGGGATCAATCAGCCCCAGCATTTT. The encoded protein is CASRRGINQPQHF.

This chain uses TRBV11-3 with TRBJ1-1; D possibly corresponds to TRBD1 (5 bases). Germline V gene lookup returns CDR1 SGHNT and CDR2 YENEEA. This CDR3 region has 15 residues. Trimming took 5 bases from V and 1 from J, leaving 14 bases between them. CDR3 residues: CASSQGSPGNTEAFF. For the CDR3, the DNA is TGTGCCAGCAGCCAGGGTTCACCCGGGAACACTGAAGCTTTCTTT. Together with reference TRBV11-3 and TRBJ1-1, the CDR3 gives the full variable domain: EAGVVQSPRYKIIEKKQPVAFWCNPISGHNTLYWYLQNLGQGPELLIRYENEEAVDDSQLPKDRFSAERLKGVDSTLKIQPAELGDSAVYLCASSQGSPGNTEAFFGQGTRLTVV.

This clone was observed once. The chain links TRBV7-2 to TRBJ2-7, with TRBD2 matching 7 bases. CDR1 is SGHTA, CDR2 FQGNSA, per germline. V shed 1 base, J shed 5 bases, and the junction held 8 bases outside the gene matches. The CDR3 runs to 15 residues. The CDR3 sequence is CASSLVTAGKNEQYF. As DNA, the CDR3 is TGTGCCAGCAGCTTAGTTACAGCGGGGAAAAACGAGCAGTACTTC. Looking up the rest from reference TRBV7-2 and TRBJ2-7 gives the full variable domain: GAGVSQSPSNKVTEKGKDVELRCDPISGHTALYWYRQSLGQGLEFLIYFQGNSAPDKSGLPSDRFSAERTGGSVSTLTIQRTQQEDSAVYLCASSLVTAGKNEQYFGPGTRLTVT.

In its sample, this clone was seen once. At one boundary the junction diverges from the germline segment, which might be a read error. This chain links TRBV18 with TRBJ2-7, with 7 positions matching TRBD1. The germline V gene has CDR1 KGHSH and CDR2 LQKENI. The CDR3 contains 19 residues. CDR3: CASSPPVNSRDSRLGEQYF. DNA of the CDR3: TGTGCCAGCTCGCCACCCGTTAACTCCCGGGACAGTCGACTTGGGGAGCAGTACTTC.

The chain joins TRBV19 to TRBJ2-1, with 9 bases identical to TRBD2. This CDR3 comprises 20 residues. CDR1 is LNHDA, CDR2 SQIVND, per germline (reference sequence). The V gene end was trimmed by 7 bases and the J gene end by 0 bases; junction bases not matched to a gene: 19. CDR3 sequence reads: CASTARGKAGGWSSYNEQFF. The CDR3 nucleotides are TGTGCCAGTACCGCGCGGGGCAAAGCGGGGGGCTGGAGCTCCTACAATGAGCAGTTCTTC.

The gene calls are TRBV10-3 and TRBJ2-7, with a tentative D call TRBD2 (6 bases). The CDR3 is 12 amino acids. The V gene lost 8 bases and the J gene lost 2 bases, with 10 bases spanning the gap. Germline V gene lookup returns CDR1 ENHRY and CDR2 SYGVKD. Here the CDR3 DNA reads TGTGCCATCGCGGGGAAGCCCTACGAGCAGTACTTC. This gives the protein CAIAGKPYEQYF.

This clone was observed a few times. Other DNA sequences in the same sample also yield this CDR3. In nucleotides, the CDR3 is TGTGCCAGCAGCTTATCTAATCAGCCCCAGCATTTT. It codes for CASSLSNQPQHF. This rearrangement joins TRBV7-9 to TRBJ1-5; no reliable D call. V was clipped by 2 bases and J by 4 bases, with 3 bases between them. CDR1 and CDR2 from the germline V gene are SEHNR and FQNEAQ (reference sequence). This CDR3 has 12 amino acids. Full variable domain (missing parts from reference TRBV7-9 and TRBJ1-5): DTGVSQNPRHKITKRGQNVTFRCDPISEHNRLYWYRQTLGQGPEFLTYFQNEAQLEKSRLLSDRFSAERPKGSFSTLEIQRTEQGDSAMYLCASSLSNQPQHFGDGTRLSIL.

The V call is TRBV9, the J call TRBJ1-1; D not certain. Trimming took 4 bases from V and 1 from J, leaving 11 bases between them. Per germline, CDR1 SGDLS and CDR2 YYNGEE. This CDR3 is built from 14 residues. The CDR3 coding sequence is TGTGCCAGCAGCCCACGACTCACGAACACTGAAGCTTTCTTT. Its translation: CASSPRLTNTEAFF. Drawing the rest from reference TRBV9 and TRBJ1-1, the complete variable domain is DSGVTQTPKHLITATGQRVTLRCSPRSGDLSVYWYQQSLDQGLQFLIQYYNGEERAKGNILERFSAQQFPDLHSELNLSSLELGDSALYFCASSPRLTNTEAFFGQGTRLTVV.